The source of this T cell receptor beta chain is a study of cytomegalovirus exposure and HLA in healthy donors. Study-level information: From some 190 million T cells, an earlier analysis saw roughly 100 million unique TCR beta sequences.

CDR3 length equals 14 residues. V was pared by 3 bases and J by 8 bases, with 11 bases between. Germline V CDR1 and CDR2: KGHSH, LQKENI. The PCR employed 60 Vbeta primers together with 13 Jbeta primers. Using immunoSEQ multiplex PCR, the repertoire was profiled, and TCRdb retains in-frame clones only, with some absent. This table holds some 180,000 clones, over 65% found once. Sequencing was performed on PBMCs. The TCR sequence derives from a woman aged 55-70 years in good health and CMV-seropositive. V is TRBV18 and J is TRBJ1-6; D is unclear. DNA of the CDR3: TGTGCCAGCTCACCGCTAAAAGCCGATTCACCCCTCCACTTT. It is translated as CASSPLKADSPLHF.